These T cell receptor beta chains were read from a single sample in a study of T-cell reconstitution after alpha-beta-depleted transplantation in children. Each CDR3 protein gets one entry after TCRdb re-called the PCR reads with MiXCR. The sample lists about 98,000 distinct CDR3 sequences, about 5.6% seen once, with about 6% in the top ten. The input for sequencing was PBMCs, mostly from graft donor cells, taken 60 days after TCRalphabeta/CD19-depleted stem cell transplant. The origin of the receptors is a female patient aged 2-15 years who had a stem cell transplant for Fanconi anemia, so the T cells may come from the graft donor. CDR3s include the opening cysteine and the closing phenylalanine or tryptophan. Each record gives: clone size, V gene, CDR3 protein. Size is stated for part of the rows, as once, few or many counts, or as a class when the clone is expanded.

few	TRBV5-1	CASSLRSSNTEAFF
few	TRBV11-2	CASSLTNSGSRTDTQYF
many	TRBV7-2	CASRKGSKTDTQYF
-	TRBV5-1	CASSFGLLAATPGELFF
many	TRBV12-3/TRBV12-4	CASSDGNYGYTF
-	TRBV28	CASSLFGTSGSGELFF
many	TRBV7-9	CASSLDWGTKTYEQYF
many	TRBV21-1	CASSKVGQGSSYEQYF
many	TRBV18	CASSPGQDYGYTF
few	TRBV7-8	CASSRDRGPITGELFF
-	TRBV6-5	CASSYSIQAGGGYEQYF
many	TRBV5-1	CASSPPHGSSEQFF
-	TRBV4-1	CASSHPAETQYF
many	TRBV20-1	CSASLAGGPGTDTQYF
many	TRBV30	CAWSNGYNEQFF
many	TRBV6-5	CASSYATGTGSYEQYF
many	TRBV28	CASSFGRNSAEAFF
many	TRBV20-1	CSGTRLINGEQFF
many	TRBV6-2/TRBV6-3	CASSYSDNYGYTF
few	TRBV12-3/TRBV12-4	CASSLGTGNYGYTF
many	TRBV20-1	CSATRTKETQYF
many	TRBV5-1	CASSFGTGFRNTEAFF
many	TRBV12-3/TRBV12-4	CASSPYTGGGTEAFF
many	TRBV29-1	CSAMKGWGVNEQFF
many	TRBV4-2	CASSQDGGEGQETQYF
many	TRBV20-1	CSAILTGGQSNEQFF
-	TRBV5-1	CASSLDHTGELFF
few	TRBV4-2	CASSQDIAGTYEQYF
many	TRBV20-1	CSASYETQYF
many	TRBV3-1	CASSPRLNGDTGELFF
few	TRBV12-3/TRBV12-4	CASRNLNLNYGYTF
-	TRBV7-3	CASSLFSADTQYF
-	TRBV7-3	CASSERRDSHLETQYF
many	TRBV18	CASSPRQISGANVLTF
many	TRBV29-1	CSVAGQDSSYEQYF
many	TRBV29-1	CSVGIFDSWYQETQYF
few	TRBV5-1	CASSLAAGRNEKLFF
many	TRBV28	CATCGGRGTYNEQFF
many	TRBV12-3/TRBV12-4	CASSVYTNTEAFF
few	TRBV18	CASSSFGTGGLEQYF
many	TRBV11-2	CASSRGTSYTDTQYF
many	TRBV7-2	CASSSRGGDTQYF
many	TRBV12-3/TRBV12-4	CASSLHHTEAFF
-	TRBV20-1	CSASPFAGASTDTQYF
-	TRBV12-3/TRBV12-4	CASSLRVSTDTQYF
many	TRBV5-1	CASSLAYRPTDTQYF
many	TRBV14	CASSPLGPNYGYTF
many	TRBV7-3	CASSPGTEGEQFF
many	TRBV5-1	CASSLSPGPVGYTF
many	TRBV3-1	CASSQDPGGLAEQFF
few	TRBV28	CASSEALRGDQPQHF
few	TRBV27	CASSLYWGGRGRGYTF
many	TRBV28	CASSFSGGGGYEQYF
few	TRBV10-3	CAIGRVGNEQFF